These 15 T cell receptor beta chains were all obtained from the same sample, sequenced in a study of blood T cell repertoires in COVID-19. Repertoires were generated with immunoSEQ multiplex PCR, while TCRdb's copy carries only in-frame clones and drops some. Of tens of thousands of clones in the sample, roughly 84% are singletons; the top ten hold about 14%. Sequencing was carried out using peripheral blood. The receptors shown here come from a woman aged 70-85 years with acute or convalescent COVID-19.

The chain uses TRBV5-6 and TRBJ2-3; 13 bases map to TRBD2. The germline V gene encodes CDR1 SGHDT and CDR2 YYEEEE. Losses at the gene ends were 1 base for V and 6 bases for J; bases not matched to a gene: 5. The CDR3 runs to 16 residues. CDR3 sequence (DNA): TGTGCCAGCAGCTTGACCGGACTAGCGGGAGTGGATACGCAGTATTTT. It codes for CASSLTGLAGVDTQYF.

The chain couples TRBV5-1 to TRBJ1-2; 7 bases fit TRBD1. The germline gives CDR1 SGHRS, CDR2 YFSETQ. V lost 2 bases and J lost 7; bases outside the gene matches: 11. This CDR3 is built from 15 residues. Here the CDR3 DNA reads TGCGCCAGCAGCTTTTGGGGACAGAGATTTTTTGGCTACACCTTC. Translating it yields CASSFWGQRFFGYTF. Full variable domain (remainder filled in from reference TRBV5-1 and TRBJ1-2): KAGVTQTPRYLIKTRGQQVTLSCSPISGHRSVSWYQQTPGQGLQFLFEYFSETQRNKGNFPGRFSGRQFSNSRSEMNVSTLELGDSALYLCASSFWGQRFFGYTFGSGTRLTVV.

In its sample, this clone is medium-sized. This chain joins TRBV10-3 and TRBJ2-1, with TRBD1 matching 7 bases. The CDR3 runs to 14 residues. CDR1 is ENHRY and CDR2 is SYGVKD in the germline V gene. After removal of 6 bases from V and 8 bases from J, the junction contained 10 bases not matched to a gene. CDR3 in amino acids: CAISGEGARDEQFF. The CDR3 DNA reads as TGTGCCATCAGCGGTGAGGGGGCCAGGGATGAGCAGTTCTTC.

This clone was found once. The rearrangement joins TRBV6-6 to TRBJ1-2; D is possibly TRBD1 (6 bases). Germline loops: CDR1 MNHNY, CDR2 SVGAGI (reference sequence). This CDR3 contains 11 residues. V dropped 6 bases and J dropped 8 bases, with 10 bases sitting between them. The CDR3, as DNA: TGTGCCAGCAGCACAGGGAAGGGCTACACCTTC. Protein product: CASSTGKGYTF.

In DNA, the CDR3 is TGTGCCAGCAGTGGGATACAGGAGAATCTAAATCAGCCCCAGCATTTT. Amino acid sequence: CASSGIQENLNQPQHF. V and J are TRBV2 and TRBJ1-5; D perhaps matches TRBD1 (5 bases). CDR3 length equals 16 residues. From germline, CDR1 is SNHLY and CDR2 FYNNEI. Between the trimmed V and J ends, which lost 4 bases and 4 bases, there was a span of 17 bases.

The chain recombines TRBV19 with TRBJ2-5; unclear D gene. With 5 bases removed from V and 4 bases from J, the gap between germline ends came to 11 bases. Germline CDR1 is LNHDA and CDR2 is SQIVND (reference sequence). The length of the CDR3 is 13 residues. The CDR3 DNA reads TGTGCCAGTAGTCGGTCTCAGGTAGAGACCCAGTACTTC. Translated: CASSRSQVETQYF.

V and J are TRBV2 and TRBJ2-3; tentative D call: TRBD2 (5 bases). Germline CDR1 and CDR2: SNHLY and FYNNEI. Trimming cost V 6 bases and J 0 bases, with 7 bases left between them. There are 13 residues in the CDR3. CDR3 bases: TGTGCCAGCAGAGCGGACAGCACAGATACGCAGTATTTT. It encodes CASRADSTDTQYF.

The rearrangement links TRBV6-2 or TRBV6-3 to TRBJ2-7; TRBD2 matches 7 bases. The trim removed 2 bases at V and 3 bases at J, leaving 13 bases unmatched. This CDR3 has 17 residues. Germline loops: CDR1 MNHEY, CDR2 SVGEGT. In DNA form, the CDR3 reads TGTGCCAGCAGTTACCCTATTACTAGCGCAAGGGGCTACGAGCAGTACGTC. Its protein is CASSYPITSARGYEQYV.

This clone was detected only once. J is TRBJ2-3 and V is TRBV4-1; D perhaps matches TRBD2 (6 bases). The CDR3 is made up of 17 amino acids. Germline-derived CDR1 and CDR2 are MGHRA and YSYEKL. Trimming took off 1 base at V and 0 bases at J, with 14 bases between the two ends. CDR3 bases: TGCGCCAGCAGCCAAGTTCAGGCGGGAATGAGCACAGATACGCAGTATTTT. This sequence encodes CASSQVQAGMSTDTQYF.

The chain recombines TRBV5-1 with TRBJ2-3; D might be TRBD2 (6 bases). V dropped 6 bases and J dropped 3 bases, with 8 bases sitting between them. This CDR3 has 12 amino acids. Germline V gives CDR1 SGHRS, CDR2 YFSETQ. The CDR3 region has the DNA TGCGCCAGCAACAGCGGGACAGATACGCAGTATTTT. Translated: CASNSGTDTQYF. Combining the CDR3 with reference TRBV5-1 and TRBJ2-3 gives the whole variable domain KAGVTQTPRYLIKTRGQQVTLSCSPISGHRSVSWYQQTPGQGLQFLFEYFSETQRNKGNFPGRFSGRQFSNSRSEMNVSTLELGDSALYLCASNSGTDTQYFGPGTRLTVL.

The gene calls are TRBV27 and TRBJ1-5; perhaps TRBD1 as D (5 bases). Trimming left V 6 bases short and J 1 base short, with 16 bases between. In germline, CDR1 is MNHEY, CDR2 SMNVEV (reference sequence). This CDR3 has 16 amino acids. The DNA of the CDR3 is TGTGCCAGCAGCCCTGACAGATCCCTAAGCAATCAGCCCCAGCATTTT. This translates into CASSPDRSLSNQPQHF.

The V and J genes are TRBV12-3 or TRBV12-4 and TRBJ2-1; the D is unclear. With 3 bases removed from V and 7 bases from J, the gap between germline ends came to 10 bases. The CDR3 is 13 residues long. The CDR3 sequence is CASSFDQLNEQFF. The CDR3 nucleotides are TGTGCCAGCAGTTTTGATCAGTTAAATGAGCAGTTCTTC.

The DNA for the CDR3 is TGTGCCAGCAGTGTGGACAGGGAGAACACTGAAGCTTTCTTT. This translates into CASSVDRENTEAFF. This chain links TRBV27 with TRBJ1-1, with 8 bases fitting TRBD1. J lost 1 base, V lost 5 bases, and 3 bases had no gene match. Germline CDR1 MNHEY, CDR2 SMNVEV (reference sequence). This CDR3 is built from 14 residues.

The chain employs TRBV29-1 and TRBJ1-2, with 8 bases that match TRBD1. The V gene's germline CDR1 is SQVTM and CDR2 ANQGSEA. CDR3 length: 14 residues. The V gene end was trimmed by 7 bases and the J gene end by 0 bases; junction bases not matched to a gene: 7. The chain's CDR3 is CSGNDRGPNYGYTF. In nucleotides, the CDR3 is TGCAGCGGCAATGACAGGGGACCTAACTATGGCTACACCTTC.

The chain joins TRBV20-1 to TRBJ2-5, with TRBD2 identical over 7 bases. Germline V gene lookup returns CDR1 DFQATT and CDR2 SNEGSKA (reference sequence). V was clipped by 6 bases and J by 2 bases; unmatched bases: 0. The CDR3 runs 11 residues. The CDR3 nucleotides read TGCAGTGCCGGGGGGCAAGAGACCCAGTACTTC. Amino acids: CSAGGQETQYF.